Detailed here is one T cell receptor (beta chain). Its antigen is still unknown. The primer mix had 60 Vbeta and 13 Jbeta primers. Libraries were prepared by immunoSEQ multiplex PCR; TCRdb keeps only in-frame clonotypes and omits some of them. Of around 200,000 clones in the sample, roughly four fifths are singletons; the top ten hold about 3.1%. This entry belongs to a study of cytomegalovirus exposure and HLA in healthy donors. Study results and limitations: A classifier reportedly called cytomegalovirus status with high sensitivity and specificity. Among the most significant clusters, several appeared linked to common viral pathogens in a later analysis. Earlier findings revealed that most TCR beta V segments proved productive either about 90% or about 30% of the time. After further analysis at a later stage, 15,000 to 20,000 TCR beta sequences were associated with HLA alleles at 0.05 false discovery rate.

Germline V gene lookup returns CDR1 MNHEY and CDR2 SVGAGI. Trimming shortened V by 5 bases and J by 7 bases, and 14 bases separated the two germline ends. This CDR3 region has 13 residues. The receptor was isolated from a woman between 25 and 40 years old in good health and CMV-seropositive. The chain joins TRBV6-5 to TRBJ1-1, with D perhaps TRBD1 (6 bases). Sequenced material: PBMCs. As DNA, the CDR3 is TGTGCCAGCAGTCCTATACAGGGAGTTGAAGCTTTCTTT. Translating it yields CASSPIQGVEAFF.